This TCR beta chain originates from a study of cytomegalovirus exposure and HLA in healthy donors. Regarding the study as a whole: The study designated about 160 TCR beta chains cytomegalovirus-associated.

About this clone itself: Its matching antigen is unknown.

PCR employed 60 Vbeta and 13 Jbeta primers. The authors' processing: There were about 88 million unique TCR beta chains by a later count, and some 10 million of them were shared. Profiled with immunoSEQ multiplex PCR; TCRdb holds only in-frame clones, not every one. The DNA was the basis for D and trimming; V, J and clone size are from that table. Of around 130,000 clones listed, more than 60% were seen once; the top ten hold less than 2.5%. Although they were nominally healthy when sampled, donors likely had unrecorded immune exposures. The germline V gene has CDR1 LGHNA and CDR2 YSLEER. This CDR3 region has 15 residues.

The chain is built from TRBV4-3 and TRBJ2-5, with D maybe TRBD2 (7 bases). The J call could be wrong; TRBJ2-7 is a better fit for the DNA end. The sequencing input was PBMCs. The receptor's source is a woman in her thirties or forties in good health and CMV-seropositive. CDR3 nucleotide sequence: TGCGCCAGCAGCCAAGAGGAGGGGGGGCCCTACGAGCAGTACTTC. This encodes CASSQEEGGPYEQYF.